This T cell receptor (delta chain) was found in a study of gamma-delta chains in newborns, infants, children. In the study overall: Microbial exposure reportedly drives polyclonal innate γδ T cell expansion after birth.

Germline assignment: CDR1 GEAIGNYY and CDR2 EKD. CDR3 length: 12 residues. V lost 4 bases, J lost 3 bases, and 8 bases lay in between. By share, this clone ranks as large. TCRdb re-called the reads with CATT. The data show fewer than 5,000 delta-chain clones, with less than 45% seen just once and about 13% held by the top ten. The material sequenced was blood. The receptor comes from a child who received the measles vaccine. The chain couples TRDV2 to TRDJ1; possible D gene TRDD3, 6 bases. The CDR3 DNA is TGTGCCTGTGAGGGGATTCCCGATAAACTCATCTTT. The encoded protein is CACEGIPDKLIF.